Here is one TCR beta chain with its context. The sample originates from a study of T cell changes during pregnancy in multiple sclerosis. The ends lost 4 bases at V and 2 bases at J; junction bases unmatched: 7. There are 17 residues in the CDR3. CDR1 and CDR2 (germline): SGDLS, YYNGEE. Assay: immunoSEQ multiplex PCR; the TCRdb copy retains only in-frame clones and omits some. The repertoire has over 35,000 clones, 90% of them found once; the top ten carry around 0.5%. V is TRBV9 and J is TRBJ2-3, with 13 bases lining up with TRBD2. This sequence was found in a female donor in good health, enrolled as a control in a pregnancy study. The sequencing used CD4+ T cells from peripheral blood mononuclear cells, collected in the first trimester of pregnancy. CDR3 protein: CASSLQGLAGDTDTQYF. For the CDR3, the DNA is TGTGCCAGCAGCTTACAAGGACTAGCGGGGGACACAGATACGCAGTATTTT.